These T cell receptor beta chains were read from a single sample in a study of post-analysis software for immune sequencing data. TCRdb fed the PCR reads into MiXCR, producing one record per CDR3 protein. The profile shows about 760,000 distinct CDR3 sequences, roughly 30% of them singletons. Sequencing input: blood. These TCRs come from a girl under 18 with multiple sclerosis. The conserved cysteine and the conserved F or W are not part of the CDR3 here. The order of the fields is D gene, V gene, J gene, CDR3 protein. D genes are given only for firm matches.

TRBD1,TRBV20-1,TRBJ2-7,SAGMWTGGRSEQY
NA,TRBV12-3/TRBV12-4,TRBJ1-6,ASSPLPYNSPLH
NA,TRBV4-3,TRBJ2-2,ASSQSGTPGELF
NA,TRBV6-6,TRBJ2-5,ASSYDGSVQY
TRBD1,TRBV29-1,TRBJ2-7,SVRGRVTGAYEQY
NA,TRBV7-2,TRBJ2-1,ASSLSTRQTGNEQF
NA,TRBV7-2,TRBJ2-7,ASSREPGGYEQY
NA,TRBV20-1,TRBJ2-5,SARDKEGGRETQY
TRBD2,TRBV20-1,TRBJ2-4,SARDPSSGGENIQY
NA,TRBV20-1,TRBJ1-3,SATSDSTLFSGNTIY
NA,TRBV27,TRBJ2-1,ASRQNRAGEQF
TRBD2,TRBV20-1,TRBJ2-1,SARDFRAGGPNEQF
NA,TRBV29-1,TRBJ2-3,SVEGAFVADTQY
NA,TRBV7-2,TRBJ1-1,ASSFPGLTEAF
NA,TRBV4-3,TRBJ2-5,ASSQDWSVGAETQY
TRBD2,TRBV2,TRBJ2-3,ASGERRGDTDTQY
NA,TRBV15,TRBJ2-5,ATSSREQETQY
TRBD2,TRBV6-5,TRBJ2-7,ASSYSLAGYEQY
NA,TRBV20-1,TRBJ1-2,SARGGSTYESYT
TRBD2,TRBV20-1,TRBJ2-4,SARPGWASGRVDIQY
TRBD1,TRBV2,TRBJ2-1,ASKLQQGSYNEQF
NA,TRBV10-3,TRBJ2-1,AISEWLRSGFDEQF
NA,TRBV7-2,TRBJ2-3,ASSLFQGSTDTQY
NA,TRBV6-2/TRBV6-3,TRBJ2-5,ASRQDYQETQY
TRBD2,TRBV20-1,TRBJ2-5,SARLAGKTQY
NA,TRBV20-1,TRBJ2-1,SAGRGAVSTNEQF
NA,TRBV20-1,TRBJ1-4,SARDGFTNEKLF
NA,TRBV6-5,TRBJ2-3,ASSYSTGVQY
TRBD2,TRBV7-2,TRBJ2-1,ASSSSWASGVEQF
TRBD2,TRBV5-1,TRBJ2-7,ASSLGGGLAGAPSYEQY
TRBD1,TRBV5-1,TRBJ1-1,ASSLARDRLNTEAF
NA,TRBV7-2,TRBJ2-5,ASSKNLNAGLKETQY
TRBD2,TRBV6-5,TRBJ2-5,ASSRGSGGGAETQY
TRBD2,TRBV20-1,TRBJ2-1,GLPGLAGAQETQF
NA,TRBV7-6,TRBJ2-1,ASSLAGGWDEQF
NA,TRBV6-6,TRBJ1-5,ASSYSRGDNRPQH
NA,TRBV28,TRBJ1-2,ASSPYRELRAPYGYT
NA,TRBV29-1,TRBJ1-3,SVGLGSGNTIY
TRBD2,TRBV2,TRBJ2-5,ASLPMWTSDETQY
TRBD2,TRBV27,TRBJ2-5,ASSPASGALQETQY
NA,TRBV6-6,TRBJ1-5,ASSYPGGAGTNQPQH
NA,TRBV29-1,TRBJ1-1,SVTANTEAF
TRBD2,TRBV6-6,TRBJ2-7,ASSYSSGGGYEQY
NA,TRBV15,TRBJ1-1,ATSRDRDREAF
TRBD1,TRBV13,TRBJ1-1,ASSPNRGRAF
TRBD2,TRBV6-1,TRBJ2-1,ATVAAGAPSSYNEQF
NA,TRBV3-1,TRBJ1-2,ASSQDTAGHIYGYT
NA,TRBV4-1,TRBJ2-3,ASSPYIADTQY
NA,TRBV6-5,TRBJ2-3,ASSRVGTDTQY